This T cell receptor (beta chain) was identified during a study of T cells in Graves' hyperthyroidism and ophthalmopathy. About the study: The authors collected peripheral blood at initial diagnosis, before any treatment.

What was amplified from RNA transcripts were TCR beta CDR3 regions. First-round RT-PCR targeting the TCR CDR3 was performed with the HTBI primer set. One entry per CDR3 protein results from TCRdb running MiXCR on the multiplex PCR reads. The sample consists of roughly 520,000 distinct CDR3 sequences, around 22% of them appearing once. This clonotype has more than one count but fewer than ten. Antigen: not known. Trimming took 3 bases from V and 5 from J, leaving 12 bases between them. The CDR3 spans 13 residues. Per the germline V gene, CDR1 is SGDLS and CDR2 is YYNGEE. Findings of the study overall: Before onset, ophthalmopathy was predicted by the model a median around 6 months earlier. Stable hyperthyroidism and ophthalmopathy were separated using 13 V-J signatures. Blood shared most expanded thyroid clonotypes above 0.001.

The specimen was blood. The sequence came from a young woman with Graves' ophthalmopathy. The J gene is TRBJ2-7, the V gene TRBV9; D ambiguous. CDR3 sequence: CASSGLAGDEQYF. CDR3 nucleotides: TGTGCCAGCAGCGGCCTCGCAGGAGACGAGCAGTACTTC.